The present entry profiles one T cell receptor (beta chain) with its context. The entry originates in a study of blood T cell repertoires in COVID-19. Looking at the study overall: Material from acute and convalescent COVID-19 was sourced from the United States, Italy and Spain.

J was trimmed by 4 bases and V by 0 bases; bases with no gene match: 6. This CDR3 is 17 amino acids long. CDR1 SGDLS and CDR2 YYNGEE come from the germline V gene. In the source study's methods: Reference gene primer amplification gave nucleated cell count estimates. Measured with immunoSEQ multiplex PCR; TCRdb has only the in-frame clones, and not every one. V and J calls and clone size are those listed in that table; D and trimming were worked out from the DNA. The sample includes roughly 500,000 clones, approximately 85% of them seen just once. This chain connects TRBV9 to TRBJ2-3; TRBD2 aligns across 12 bases. The source of this sequence is a human donor in a cohort sampled during active COVID-19. Sample: peripheral blood. The CDR3 reads CASSVVASSGRADTQYF. The CDR3 DNA follows: TGTGCCAGCAGCGTAGTGGCCTCTAGCGGGAGGGCAGATACGCAGTATTTT.